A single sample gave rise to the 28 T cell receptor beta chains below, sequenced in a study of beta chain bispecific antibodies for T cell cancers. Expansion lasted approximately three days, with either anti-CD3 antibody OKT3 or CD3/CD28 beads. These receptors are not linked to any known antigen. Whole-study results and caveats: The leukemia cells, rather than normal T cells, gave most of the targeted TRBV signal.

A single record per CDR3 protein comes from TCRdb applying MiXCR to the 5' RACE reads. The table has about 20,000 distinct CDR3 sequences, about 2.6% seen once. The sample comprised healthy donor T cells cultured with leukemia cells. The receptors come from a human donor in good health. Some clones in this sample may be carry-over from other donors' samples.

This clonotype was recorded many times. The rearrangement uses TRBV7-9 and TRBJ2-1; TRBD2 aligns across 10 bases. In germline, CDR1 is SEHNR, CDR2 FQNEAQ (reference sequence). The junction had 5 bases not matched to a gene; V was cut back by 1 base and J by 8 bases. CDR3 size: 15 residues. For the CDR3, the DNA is TGTGCCAGCAGCTTAGAGGTAGCGGGGGGAGATGAGCAGTTCTTC. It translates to CASSLEVAGGDEQFF. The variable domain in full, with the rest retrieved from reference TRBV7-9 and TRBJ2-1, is DTGVSQNPRHKITKRGQNVTFRCDPISEHNRLYWYRQTLGQGPEFLTYFQNEAQLEKSRLLSDRFSAERPKGSFSTLEIQRTEQGDSAMYLCASSLEVAGGDEQFFGPGTRLTVL.

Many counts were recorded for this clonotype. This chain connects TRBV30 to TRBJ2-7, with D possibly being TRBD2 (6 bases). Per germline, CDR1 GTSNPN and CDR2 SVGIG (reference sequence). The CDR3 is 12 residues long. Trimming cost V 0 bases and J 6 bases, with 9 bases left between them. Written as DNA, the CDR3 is TGTGCCTGGAGTGTAGGCGGGGCCGAGCAGTACTTC. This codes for CAWSVGGAEQYF.

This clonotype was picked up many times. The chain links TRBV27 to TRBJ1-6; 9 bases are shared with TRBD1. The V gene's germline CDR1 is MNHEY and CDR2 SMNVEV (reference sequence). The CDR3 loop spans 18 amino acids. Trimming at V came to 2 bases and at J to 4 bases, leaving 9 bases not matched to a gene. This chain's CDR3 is CASSLQPGQGFYNSPLHF. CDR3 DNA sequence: TGTGCCAGCAGTTTACAACCGGGACAGGGTTTTTATAATTCACCCCTCCACTTT.

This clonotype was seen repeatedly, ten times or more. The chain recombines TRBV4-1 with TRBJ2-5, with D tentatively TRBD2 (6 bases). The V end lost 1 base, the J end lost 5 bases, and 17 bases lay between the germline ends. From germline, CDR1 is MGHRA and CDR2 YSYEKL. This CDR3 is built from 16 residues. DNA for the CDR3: TGCGCCAGCAGCCAAGTAGGCACTAGCTCTTTGGAGACCCAGTACTTC. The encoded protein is CASSQVGTSSLETQYF.

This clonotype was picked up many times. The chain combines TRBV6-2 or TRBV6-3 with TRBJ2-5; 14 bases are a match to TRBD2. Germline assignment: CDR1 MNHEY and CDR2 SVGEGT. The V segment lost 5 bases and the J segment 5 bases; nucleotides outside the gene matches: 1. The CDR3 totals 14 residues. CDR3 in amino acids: CASSRLAGGETQYF. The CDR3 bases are TGTGCCAGCAGTCGACTAGCGGGGGGGGAGACCCAGTACTTC.

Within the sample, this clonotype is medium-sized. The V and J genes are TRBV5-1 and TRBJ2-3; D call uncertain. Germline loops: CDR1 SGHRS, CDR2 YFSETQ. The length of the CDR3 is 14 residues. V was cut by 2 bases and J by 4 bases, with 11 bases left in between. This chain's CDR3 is CASSLGELSDTQYF. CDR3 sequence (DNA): TGCGCCAGCAGCTTAGGCGAGTTGTCAGATACGCAGTATTTT. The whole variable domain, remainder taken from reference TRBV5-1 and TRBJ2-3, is KAGVTQTPRYLIKTRGQQVTLSCSPISGHRSVSWYQQTPGQGLQFLFEYFSETQRNKGNFPGRFSGRQFSNSRSEMNVSTLELGDSALYLCASSLGELSDTQYFGPGTRLTVL.

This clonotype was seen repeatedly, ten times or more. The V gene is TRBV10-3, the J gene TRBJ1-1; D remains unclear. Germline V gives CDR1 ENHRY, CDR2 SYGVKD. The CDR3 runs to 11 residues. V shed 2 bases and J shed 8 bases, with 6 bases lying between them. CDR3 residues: CAISERGEAFF. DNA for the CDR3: TGTGCCATCAGTGAGCGTGGGGAAGCTTTCTTT.

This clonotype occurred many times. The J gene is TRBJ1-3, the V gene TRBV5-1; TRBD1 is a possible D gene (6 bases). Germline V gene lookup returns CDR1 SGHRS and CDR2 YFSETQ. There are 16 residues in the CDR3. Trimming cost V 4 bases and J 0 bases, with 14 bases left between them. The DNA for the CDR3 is TGCGCCAGCAGCCCGGACAGCGTCGACTCTGGAAACACCATATATTTT. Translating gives CASSPDSVDSGNTIYF.

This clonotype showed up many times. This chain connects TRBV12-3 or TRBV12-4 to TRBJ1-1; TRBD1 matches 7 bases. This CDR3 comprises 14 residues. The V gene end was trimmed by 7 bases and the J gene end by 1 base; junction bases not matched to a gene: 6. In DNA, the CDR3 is TGTGCCAGCATTACAGGGGCCTCGAACACTGAAGCTTTCTTT. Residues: CASITGASNTEAFF.

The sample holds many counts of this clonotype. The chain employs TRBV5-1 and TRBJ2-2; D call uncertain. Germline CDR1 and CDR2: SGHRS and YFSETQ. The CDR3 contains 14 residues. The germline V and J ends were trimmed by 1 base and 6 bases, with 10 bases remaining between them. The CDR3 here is CASSLIGSPGELFF. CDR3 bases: TGCGCCAGCAGCTTGATTGGTAGTCCCGGGGAGCTGTTTTTT.

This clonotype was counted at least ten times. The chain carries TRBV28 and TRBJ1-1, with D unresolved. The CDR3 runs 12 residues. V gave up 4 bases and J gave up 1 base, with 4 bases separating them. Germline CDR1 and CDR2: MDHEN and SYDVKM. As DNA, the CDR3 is TGTGCCAGCAGTTCCCAGAACACTGAAGCTTTCTTT. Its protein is CASSSQNTEAFF.

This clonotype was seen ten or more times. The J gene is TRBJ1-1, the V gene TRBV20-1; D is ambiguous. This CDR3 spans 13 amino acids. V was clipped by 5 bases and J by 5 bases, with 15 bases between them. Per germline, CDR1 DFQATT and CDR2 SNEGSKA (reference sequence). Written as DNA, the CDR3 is TGCAGTGCTCCCCTCCCCGGAGGGACTGAAGCTTTCTTT. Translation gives CSAPLPGGTEAFF.

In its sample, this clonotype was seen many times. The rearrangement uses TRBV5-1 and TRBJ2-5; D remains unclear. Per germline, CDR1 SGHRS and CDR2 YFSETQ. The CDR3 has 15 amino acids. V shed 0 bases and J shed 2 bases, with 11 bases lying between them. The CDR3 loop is CASSLEGYGQETQYF. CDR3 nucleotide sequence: TGCGCCAGCAGCTTGGAGGGCTATGGGCAAGAGACCCAGTACTTC. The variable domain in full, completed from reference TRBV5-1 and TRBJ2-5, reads KAGVTQTPRYLIKTRGQQVTLSCSPISGHRSVSWYQQTPGQGLQFLFEYFSETQRNKGNFPGRFSGRQFSNSRSEMNVSTLELGDSALYLCASSLEGYGQETQYFGPGTRLLVL.

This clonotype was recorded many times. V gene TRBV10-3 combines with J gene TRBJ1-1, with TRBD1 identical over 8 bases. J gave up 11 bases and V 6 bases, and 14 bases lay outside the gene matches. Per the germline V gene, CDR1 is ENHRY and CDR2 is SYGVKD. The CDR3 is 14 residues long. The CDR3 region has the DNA TGTGCCATCAGGGGGGGACAGGTTGATCTGGAGGCTTTCTTT. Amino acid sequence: CAIRGGQVDLEAFF.

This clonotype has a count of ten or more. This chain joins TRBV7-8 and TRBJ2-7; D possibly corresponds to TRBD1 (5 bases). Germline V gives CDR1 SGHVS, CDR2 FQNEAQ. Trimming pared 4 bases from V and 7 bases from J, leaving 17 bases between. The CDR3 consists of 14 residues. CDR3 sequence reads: CASSSLDTGWEQYF. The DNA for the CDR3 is TGTGCCAGCAGCTCCCTGGACACTGGTTGGGAGCAGTACTTC.

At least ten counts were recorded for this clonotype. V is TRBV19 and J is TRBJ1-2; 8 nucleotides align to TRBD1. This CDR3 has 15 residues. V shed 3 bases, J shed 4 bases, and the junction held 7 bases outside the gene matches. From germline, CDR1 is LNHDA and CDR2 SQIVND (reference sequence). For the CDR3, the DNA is TGTGCCAGTAGTATGGGACAGGTCGACAGCTATGGCTACACCTTC. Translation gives CASSMGQVDSYGYTF. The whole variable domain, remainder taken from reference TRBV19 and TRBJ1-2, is DGGITQSPKYLFRKEGQNVTLSCEQNLNHDAMYWYRQDPGQGLRLIYYSQIVNDFQKGDIAEGYSVSREKKESFPLTVTSAQKNPTAFYLCASSMGQVDSYGYTFGSGTRLTVV.

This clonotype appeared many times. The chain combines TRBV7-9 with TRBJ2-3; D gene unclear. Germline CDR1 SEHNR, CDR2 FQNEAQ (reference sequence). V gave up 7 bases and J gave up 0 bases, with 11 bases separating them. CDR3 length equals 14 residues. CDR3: CASNLVKSTDTQYF. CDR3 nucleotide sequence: TGTGCCAGCAACCTCGTCAAGAGCACAGATACGCAGTATTTT.

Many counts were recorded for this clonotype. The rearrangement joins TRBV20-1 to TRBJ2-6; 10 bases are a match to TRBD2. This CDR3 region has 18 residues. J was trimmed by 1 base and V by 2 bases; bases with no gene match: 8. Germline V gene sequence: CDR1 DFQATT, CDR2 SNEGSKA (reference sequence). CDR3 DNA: TGCAGTGCTAGAACCCAGCGGGGGGGCCTTTCTGGGGCCAACGTCCTGACTTTC. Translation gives CSARTQRGGLSGANVLTF.

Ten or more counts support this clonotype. In nucleotides, the CDR3 is TGCAGTGCTAGAGGGACAGGTTACAATGAGCAGTTCTTC. It codes for CSARGTGYNEQFF. J is TRBJ2-1 and V is TRBV20-1; 7 bases are shared with TRBD1. CDR3 length: 13 residues. Germline V gene data show CDR1 as DFQATT and CDR2 as SNEGSKA (reference sequence). Trimming took 1 base from V and 4 from J; bases not matched to a gene: 1.

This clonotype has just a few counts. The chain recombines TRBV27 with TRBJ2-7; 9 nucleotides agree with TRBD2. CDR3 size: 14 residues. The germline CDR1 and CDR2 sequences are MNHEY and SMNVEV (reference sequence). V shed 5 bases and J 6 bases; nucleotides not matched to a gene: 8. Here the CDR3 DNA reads TGTGCCAGCAGTGACACTAGCGGGCTAGGCGAGCAGTACTTC. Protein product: CASSDTSGLGEQYF.

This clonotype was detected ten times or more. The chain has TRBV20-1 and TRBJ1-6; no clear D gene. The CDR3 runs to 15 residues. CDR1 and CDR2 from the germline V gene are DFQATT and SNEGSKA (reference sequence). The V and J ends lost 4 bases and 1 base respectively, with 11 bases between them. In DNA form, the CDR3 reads TGCAGTGCTAAGCCGAGTACGTCCTATAATTCACCCCTCCACTTT. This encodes CSAKPSTSYNSPLHF.

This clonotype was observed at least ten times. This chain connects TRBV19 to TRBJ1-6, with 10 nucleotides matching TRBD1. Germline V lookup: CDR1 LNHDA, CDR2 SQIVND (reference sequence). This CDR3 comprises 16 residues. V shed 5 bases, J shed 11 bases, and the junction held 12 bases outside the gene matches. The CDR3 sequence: CASSLRPGTGAAPLHF. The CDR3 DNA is TGTGCCAGTAGTCTCCGTCCCGGGACAGGGGCGGCACCCCTCCACTTT.

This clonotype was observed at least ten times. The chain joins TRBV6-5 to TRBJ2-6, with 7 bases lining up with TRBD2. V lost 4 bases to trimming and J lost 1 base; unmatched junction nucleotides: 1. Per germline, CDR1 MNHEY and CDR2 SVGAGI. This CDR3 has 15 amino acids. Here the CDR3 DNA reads TGTGCCAGCAGTTCGGGGGGTTCTGGGGCCAACGTCCTGACTTTC. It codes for CASSSGGSGANVLTF.

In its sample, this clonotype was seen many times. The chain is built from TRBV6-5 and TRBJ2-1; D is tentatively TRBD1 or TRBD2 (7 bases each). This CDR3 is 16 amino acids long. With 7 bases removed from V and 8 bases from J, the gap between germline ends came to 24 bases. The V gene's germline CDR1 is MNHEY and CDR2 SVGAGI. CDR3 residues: CASTPDREGNGDEQFF. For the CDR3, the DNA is TGTGCCAGCACCCCCGACAGGGAGGGGAATGGCGATGAGCAGTTCTTC.

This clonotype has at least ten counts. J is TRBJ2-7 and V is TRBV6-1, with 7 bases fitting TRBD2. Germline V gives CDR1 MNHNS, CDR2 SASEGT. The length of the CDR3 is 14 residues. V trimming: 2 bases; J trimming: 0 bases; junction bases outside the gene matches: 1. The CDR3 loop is CASSESGDSYEQYF. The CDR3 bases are TGTGCCAGCAGTGAAAGCGGGGACTCCTACGAGCAGTACTTC.

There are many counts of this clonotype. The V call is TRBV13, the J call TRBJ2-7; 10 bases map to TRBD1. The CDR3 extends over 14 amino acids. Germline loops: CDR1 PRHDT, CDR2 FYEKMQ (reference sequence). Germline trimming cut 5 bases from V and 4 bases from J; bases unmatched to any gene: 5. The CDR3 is CASSNRTGGYEQYF. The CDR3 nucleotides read TGTGCCAGCAGCAATAGGACAGGGGGTTACGAGCAGTACTTC.

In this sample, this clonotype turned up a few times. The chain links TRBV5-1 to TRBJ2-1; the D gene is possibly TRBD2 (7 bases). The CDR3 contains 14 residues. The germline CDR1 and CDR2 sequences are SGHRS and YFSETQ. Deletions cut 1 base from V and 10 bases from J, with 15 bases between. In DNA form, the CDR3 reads TGCGCCAGCAGCTTGTCTGGGGGGGCCATAGAGCAGTTCTTC. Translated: CASSLSGGAIEQFF.

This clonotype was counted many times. CDR3 region: CASSPLALGDNEQFF. In nucleotides, the CDR3 is TGTGCCAGCAGTCCATTAGCGTTGGGGGACAATGAGCAGTTCTTC. J is TRBJ2-1 and V is TRBV12-3 or TRBV12-4, with D possibly called TRBD1 or TRBD2 (5 bases each). V lost 5 bases, J lost 5 bases, and 16 bases lay in between. This CDR3 is built from 15 residues.